This TCR beta chain stems from a study of blood T cell repertoires in COVID-19. Study in general: Researchers got acute and convalescent COVID-19 samples from the United States, Italy and Spain. From T cells, B-cell-depleted T cells, or PBMCs came the material, which was cDNA or gDNA.

Per the original methods: Estimated nucleated cell counts came from reference gene primer amplification. Generated by immunoSEQ multiplex PCR, the TCRdb table keeps only in-frame clones and is missing some. V, J and clone size are those of that table, while D and trimming were read from the DNA. The repertoire holds hundreds of thousands of clones, with approximately 91% as singletons. Trimming removed 3 bases from V and 3 bases from J; junction bases left unmatched: 7. CDR1 is KGHSH, CDR2 LQKENI, per germline. The CDR3 has 15 residues. The TCR was taken from a man aged 60 to 69 who had recovered from COVID-19. Material: peripheral blood. The chain has TRBV18 and TRBJ2-7, with 8 bases fitting TRBD2. As DNA, the CDR3 is TGTGCCAGCTCACCCACTAGCGGCATAGACTACGAGCAGTACTTC. This gives the protein CASSPTSGIDYEQYF.